The 14 T cell receptor beta chains in this list originate from one sample, sequenced in a study of T cell repertoires in cytomegalovirus infection. The antigens for these receptors are not known. TCRdb analysed the reads with MiXCR anew, one entry per CDR3 protein. Of 600,000 to 700,000 distinct CDR3 sequences detected, roughly 36% appear once; the ten largest clones hold about 20%. The sample consisted of cultured PBMCs, taken from culture after CMV antigen stimulation. These receptors all come from a human donor in good health (CMV status not recorded). Some clones in this sample may be carry-over from other donors' samples.

This clonotype was counted between two and nine times. V and J are TRBV12-3 or TRBV12-4 and TRBJ1-4; 10 nucleotides agree with TRBD1. Unmatched junction bases numbered 7, after V lost 7 bases and J lost 8 bases. The CDR3 length is 14 residues. The CDR3 nucleotides read TGTGCCAGCAATACCGGGACAGGGGACGAAAAACTGTTTTTT. Protein product: CASNTGTGDEKLFF.

This clonotype has only a few counts. This chain uses TRBV10-3 with TRBJ1-4, with a tentative D call TRBD1 (5 bases). Deletions cut 3 bases from V and 7 bases from J, with 9 bases between. Germline CDR1 reads ENHRY; CDR2 reads SYGVKD. This CDR3 is 13 amino acids long. CDR3 sequence reads: CAISDRVREKLFF. In nucleotides, the CDR3 is TGTGCCATCAGTGACAGGGTCCGTGAAAAACTGTTTTTT.

This chain uses TRBV6-2 or TRBV6-3 with TRBJ2-3; 7 bases align to TRBD2. This CDR3 region has 17 residues. The trim removed 6 bases at V and 1 base at J, leaving 13 bases unmatched. Germline lookup yields CDR1 MNHEY and CDR2 SVGEGT. CDR3: CASSPPRGGGGTDTQYF. The CDR3 coding sequence is TGTGCCAGCAGCCCCCCCCGGGGCGGGGGAGGCACAGATACGCAGTATTTT.

This chain links TRBV27 with TRBJ2-3, with 13 nucleotides matching TRBD2. The V segment lost 6 bases and the J segment 6 bases; nucleotides outside the gene matches: 9. Germline V gene lookup returns CDR1 MNHEY and CDR2 SMNVEV (reference sequence). This CDR3 comprises 16 residues. The CDR3: CASRETSGRQRDTQYF. CDR3 nucleotides: TGTGCCAGCAGAGAGACTAGCGGGAGGCAACGGGATACGCAGTATTTT.

This clonotype was observed a handful of times. This chain joins TRBV7-9 and TRBJ1-5, with 8 bases identical to TRBD1. The V segment lost 5 bases and the J segment 5 bases; nucleotides outside the gene matches: 8. Germline V gives CDR1 SEHNR, CDR2 FQNEAQ (reference sequence). This CDR3 spans 15 amino acids. This chain's CDR3 is CASSGSPDRDQPQHF. The CDR3 bases are TGTGCCAGCAGCGGATCGCCGGACAGGGATCAGCCCCAGCATTTT.

There are a few counts of this clonotype. The V gene is TRBV12-3 or TRBV12-4, the J gene TRBJ1-6; weak D call: TRBD1 (6 bases). The CDR3 totals 14 residues. Trimming took 2 bases from V and 12 from J, leaving 14 bases between them. As DNA, the CDR3 is TGTGCCAGCAGTTTAACCGACAGGCCCGAACCCCTCCACTTT. It yields the protein CASSLTDRPEPLHF.

This clonotype was observed a few times. The chain joins TRBV12-3 or TRBV12-4 to TRBJ2-1; TRBD2 might be the D (7 bases). V lost 7 bases and J lost 5, with 21 bases in between. CDR3 length equals 16 residues. CDR3 protein: CASTTNRGGSNNEQFF. CDR3 DNA sequence: TGTGCCAGCACCACTAATAGGGGGGGAAGTAACAATGAGCAGTTCTTC.

This chain links TRBV4-1 with TRBJ2-7, with 7 bases aligning to TRBD1. The J segment lost 0 bases and the V segment lost 4 bases, leaving 3 bases of the junction unmatched. Germline CDR1 is MGHRA and CDR2 is YSYEKL. The CDR3 spans 14 residues. CDR3: CASSRGQDSYEQYF. The CDR3 DNA sequence: TGCGCCAGCAGCCGAGGACAGGACTCCTACGAGCAGTACTTC.

This clonotype has only a few counts. The chain recombines TRBV5-4 with TRBJ2-7; D gene uncertain. Trimming removed 6 bases at V and 2 bases at J, with 18 bases between. The CDR3 runs 15 residues. Germline V gives CDR1 SGHNT, CDR2 YYREEE (reference sequence). The DNA of the CDR3 is TGTGCCAGCAACATAAAAGGCCAGCCGACCTACGAGCAGTACTTC. This translates into CASNIKGQPTYEQYF.

This clonotype has a count of ten or more. V is TRBV7-2 and J is TRBJ2-7; 13 bases are a match to TRBD2. CDR3 length: 16 residues. Germline trimming cut 5 bases from V and 4 bases from J; bases unmatched to any gene: 8. Germline V gives CDR1 SGHTA, CDR2 FQGNSA. For the CDR3, the DNA is TGTGCCAGCAGCCTGACTAGCGGGGGGCCGACATACGAGCAGTACTTC. Residues: CASSLTSGGPTYEQYF.

The chain links TRBV25-1 to TRBJ2-7; 7 bases line up with TRBD2. With 6 bases clipped from V and 0 bases from J, the junction kept 8 bases outside the gene matches. The CDR3 runs 15 residues. Per the germline V gene, CDR1 is MGHDK and CDR2 is SYGVNS. CDR3 loop: CASSGPGGNSYEQYF. Written as DNA, the CDR3 is TGTGCCAGCAGCGGCCCGGGAGGAAACTCCTACGAGCAGTACTTC.

The chain links TRBV11-2 to TRBJ2-1, with D maybe TRBD1 (6 bases). Germline V gene sequence: CDR1 SGHAT, CDR2 FQNNGV. This CDR3 contains 13 residues. V was shortened by 4 bases and J by 10 bases, with 14 bases between the two germline ends. The CDR3: CASSSWGQAEQFF. CDR3 bases: TGTGCCAGCAGCTCTTGGGGGCAGGCGGAGCAGTTCTTC.

The V call is TRBV7-6, the J call TRBJ2-5; 7 nucleotides match TRBD2. CDR1 is SGHVS and CDR2 is FNYEAQ in the germline V gene. The CDR3 runs to 14 residues. Trimming at V came to 6 bases and at J to 4 bases, leaving 8 bases not matched to a gene. DNA for the CDR3: TGTGCCAGCAGTCATCGGACTAGGCCAGAGACCCAGTACTTC. This gives the protein CASSHRTRPETQYF.

The V and J genes are TRBV6-4 and TRBJ2-1; D ambiguous. Trimming cost V 6 bases and J 9 bases, with 18 bases left between them. The V gene's germline CDR1 is MRHNA and CDR2 SNTAGT. This CDR3 contains 14 residues. The CDR3 DNA is TGTGCCAGCAGAACCGGGCCCTCCTCCGGTGAGCAGTTCTTC. Residues: CASRTGPSSGEQFF.